The 27 T cell receptor beta chains listed next were all sequenced from one sample in a study of spatial heterogeneity in lung cancer. TCRdb analysed the 5' RACE reads with MiXCR anew, one entry per CDR3 protein. The sample records around 92,000 distinct CDR3 sequences, about an eighth being singletons. Time point reported: sample taken at primary tumor resection. In each case, whole RNA from tumor, nontumor lung or frozen PBMC was sequenced unsorted. The sequencing used PBMCs, collected at surgery. The receptor source for this set is a male donor with early-stage non-small cell lung cancer.

The rearrangement uses TRBV27 and TRBJ2-2; D uncertain. Germline V gene lookup returns CDR1 MNHEY and CDR2 SMNVEV (reference sequence). The V and J ends lost 6 bases and 6 bases respectively, with 14 bases between them. CDR3 size: 14 residues. The CDR3 DNA sequence: TGTGCCAGCAGACCTGGTGCAGTCCCCGGGGAGCTGTTTTTT. It codes for CASRPGAVPGELFF.

This sequence joins TRBV2 and TRBJ1-6; a weak D match, TRBD1 (5 bases). Germline assignment: CDR1 SNHLY and CDR2 FYNNEI. The ends were cut back, 3 bases at V and 6 bases at J, with 9 bases in the middle. This CDR3 is built from 14 residues. Written as DNA, the CDR3 is TGTGCCAGCAGTGATTTCAGGGCTAATTCACCCCTCCACTTT. Translating gives CASSDFRANSPLHF.

The chain combines TRBV4-3 with TRBJ1-1; D unclear. V was clipped by 0 bases and J by 4 bases, with 12 bases between them. The germline V gene has CDR1 LGHNA and CDR2 YSLEER. The CDR3 loop spans 15 amino acids. In nucleotides, the CDR3 is TGCGCCAGCAGCCAAGATTTGACCGGGAGCACTGAAGCTTTCTTT. This gives the protein CASSQDLTGSTEAFF.

The CDR3 spells CSVVLERGTDTQYF. In nucleotides, the CDR3 is TGCAGCGTTGTTTTGGAGAGAGGAACAGATACGCAGTATTTT. The chain carries TRBV29-1 and TRBJ2-3; D unresolved. The CDR3 sequence is 14 residues long. Per germline, CDR1 SQVTM and CDR2 ANQGSEA. V dropped 4 bases and J dropped 3 bases, with 14 bases sitting between them.

V is TRBV6-2 or TRBV6-3 and J is TRBJ2-3; unclear D gene. This CDR3 has 11 residues. Germline V gene lookup returns CDR1 MNHEY and CDR2 SVGEGT. The V end was cut by 10 bases, the J end by 4 bases, with 9 bases between. CDR3 sequence (DNA): TGTGCCACCGCCAGCGCAGATACGCAGTATTTT. It is translated as CATASADTQYF.

Here the CDR3 reads CASSSLTGSDIQYF. CDR3 sequence (DNA): TGTGCCAGCAGTTCGTTAACGGGATCGGACATTCAGTACTTC. The V call is TRBV6-2 or TRBV6-3, the J call TRBJ2-4, with D possibly matching TRBD2 (5 bases). The CDR3 has 14 amino acids. The ends were cut back, 4 bases at V and 8 bases at J, with 15 bases in the middle. Germline V CDR1 and CDR2: MNHEY, SVGEGT.

This clonotype was observed a few times. The genes are TRBV24-1 and TRBJ2-5, with D maybe TRBD2 (5 bases). The germline gives CDR1 KGHDR, CDR2 SFDVKD. V lost 3 bases and J 2 bases, leaving 15 bases between the germline ends. This CDR3 region has 16 residues. The CDR3 spells CATSDVGRRGQETQYF. In nucleotides, the CDR3 is TGTGCCACCAGTGATGTAGGACGGCGAGGGCAAGAGACCCAGTACTTC.

Only a few counts were recorded for this clonotype. The chain combines TRBV7-9 with TRBJ2-7; D is ambiguous. This CDR3 region has 13 residues. V was clipped by 2 bases and J by 4 bases, with 9 bases between them. CDR1 is SEHNR, CDR2 FQNEAQ, per germline (reference sequence). Here the CDR3 reads CASSLSGDYEQYF. The CDR3 bases are TGTGCCAGCAGCTTATCCGGCGATTACGAGCAGTACTTC.

The chain uses TRBV25-1 and TRBJ2-2; 8 nucleotides line up with TRBD1. The germline V gene has CDR1 MGHDK and CDR2 SYGVNS. The trim removed 1 base at V and 7 bases at J, leaving 5 bases unmatched. The CDR3 loop spans 15 amino acids. The CDR3 DNA reads as TGTGCCAGCAGTGAATCCGGGACAGGTTTCGGGGAGCTGTTTTTT. This codes for CASSESGTGFGELFF.

This clonotype was seen ten or more times. V usage is TRBV4-3 and J usage is TRBJ2-2, with 9 bases lining up with TRBD2. The CDR3 has 16 amino acids. With V trimmed by 0 bases and J by 6 bases, 5 bases remained unmatched. Germline lookup yields CDR1 LGHNA and CDR2 YSLEER. CDR3 sequence: CASSQDAGGVPGELFF. CDR3 DNA sequence: TGCGCCAGCAGCCAAGATGCGGGAGGGGTCCCCGGGGAGCTGTTTTTT.

The J gene is TRBJ2-7, the V gene TRBV20-1; D is undetermined. CDR3 length equals 17 residues. In germline, CDR1 is DFQATT, CDR2 SNEGSKA (reference sequence). The CDR3 spells CRLENGQAVRQFHEQYF. The CDR3 coding sequence is TGCAGGCTAGAGAACGGGCAGGCGGTACGTCAATTCCACGAGCAGTACTTC.

This clonotype was observed at least ten times. The rearrangement uses TRBV18 and TRBJ2-1; D not resolved. The germline V gene encodes CDR1 KGHSH and CDR2 LQKENI. Trimming pared 0 bases from V and 8 bases from J, leaving 11 bases between. The CDR3 consists of 14 residues. The CDR3 DNA follows: TGTGCCAGCTCACCACCCTCTAGTGTCGATGAGCAGTTCTTC. Translating gives CASSPPSSVDEQFF.

This clonotype was observed many times. J is TRBJ1-2 and V is TRBV20-1, with D maybe TRBD1 (5 bases). Germline V gives CDR1 DFQATT, CDR2 SNEGSKA (reference sequence). Trimming removed 2 bases from V and 4 bases from J, with 14 bases in between. This CDR3 has 14 amino acids. The CDR3 loop is CSARLGTRVYGYTF. In DNA form, the CDR3 reads TGCAGTGCTAGACTTGGGACTCGGGTCTATGGCTACACCTTC.

This clonotype has at least ten counts. The rearrangement joins TRBV5-1 to TRBJ2-2, with 9 bases aligning to TRBD1. V dropped 4 bases and J dropped 7; count of bases not matched to a gene: 8. This CDR3 has 15 residues. Germline CDR1 reads SGHRS; CDR2 reads YFSETQ. The chain's CDR3 is CASSPTGGLVGELFF. The DNA for the CDR3 is TGCGCCAGCAGCCCGACAGGGGGATTGGTCGGGGAGCTGTTTTTT.

This clonotype has only a few counts. The chain couples TRBV28 to TRBJ2-3, with D possibly being TRBD1 (5 bases). This CDR3 contains 12 residues. V was shortened by 10 bases and J by 2 bases, with 10 bases between the two germline ends. Germline CDR1 MDHEN, CDR2 SYDVKM. The CDR3: CATQGDTDTQYF. The CDR3 DNA is TGTGCCACCCAAGGGGACACAGATACGCAGTATTTT.

The chain joins TRBV7-2 to TRBJ2-2; D remains unclear. The CDR3 extends over 15 amino acids. Trimming removed 2 bases from V and 2 bases from J, with 9 bases in between. Germline V lookup: CDR1 SGHTA, CDR2 FQGNSA. Written as DNA, the CDR3 is TGTGCCAGCAGCTTAAGATTATCTAACACCGGGGAGCTGTTTTTT. Amino acids: CASSLRLSNTGELFF.

Worth noting for this clonotype: A read error may account for a junction end that differs from germline. CDR3 DNA: TGTGCTAGCAGCCCATCTGGTGGCTATGGCTACACCTTC. It codes for CASSPSGGYGYTF. The chain couples TRBV7-7 to TRBJ1-2; D ambiguous. The CDR3 has 13 amino acids. Per germline, CDR1 SSHAT and CDR2 FNYEAQ (reference sequence).

The rearrangement uses TRBV20-1 and TRBJ1-5; TRBD1 might be the D (5 bases). CDR3 size: 12 residues. CDR1 is DFQATT, CDR2 SNEGSKA, per germline (reference sequence). Between the trimmed V and J ends, which lost 6 bases and 4 bases, there was a span of 10 bases. The CDR3 loop is CSALRGNQPQHF. The CDR3 DNA sequence: TGCAGTGCCCTGAGGGGAAATCAGCCCCAGCATTTT.

This clonotype was counted a few times. The V call is TRBV2, the J call TRBJ2-3, with D possibly TRBD2 on 7 matching bases. V shed 6 bases and J shed 3 bases, with 13 bases lying between them. The CDR3 consists of 14 residues. Germline values: CDR1 SNHLY, CDR2 FYNNEI. Written as DNA, the CDR3 is TGTGCCAGCAGCGGGAGGACAGTAACAGATACGCAGTATTTT. Encoded protein: CASSGRTVTDTQYF.

Only a few counts were recorded for this clonotype. The rearrangement uses TRBV7-2 and TRBJ2-5, with 8 bases matching TRBD1. The V segment lost 5 bases and the J segment 5 bases; nucleotides outside the gene matches: 10. CDR3 size: 15 residues. Germline CDR1 is SGHTA and CDR2 is FQGNSA. DNA of the CDR3: TGTGCCAGCAGCCTACGGACAGGGCAACGGGAGACCCAGTACTTC. Translating gives CASSLRTGQRETQYF. The entire variable domain, with the rest obtained from reference TRBV7-2 and TRBJ2-5, is as follows: GAGVSQSPSNKVTEKGKDVELRCDPISGHTALYWYRQSLGQGLEFLIYFQGNSAPDKSGLPSDRFSAERTGGSVSTLTIQRTQQEDSAVYLCASSLRTGQRETQYFGPGTRLLVL.

V and J are TRBV5-5 and TRBJ1-1; a weak D match, TRBD1 (6 bases). V shed 0 bases and J shed 8 bases, with 14 bases lying between them. Germline V gene lookup returns CDR1 SGHKS and CDR2 YYEKEE (reference sequence). The CDR3 is made up of 14 amino acids. The CDR3 spells CASSLASGTLEAFF. Written as DNA, the CDR3 is TGTGCCAGCAGCTTGGCTTCCGGGACATTAGAAGCTTTCTTT.

This clonotype was recorded a few times. J is TRBJ2-2 and V is TRBV7-8; 7 bases match TRBD1. The CDR3 has 16 residues. From germline, CDR1 is SGHVS and CDR2 FQNEAQ. With 5 bases clipped from V and 5 bases from J, the junction kept 11 bases outside the gene matches. CDR3 in amino acids: CASSPRQGVPTGELFF. CDR3 nucleotides: TGTGCCAGCAGCCCTAGACAGGGCGTTCCTACCGGGGAGCTGTTTTTT.

This clonotype came up a few times. The chain couples TRBV5-4 to TRBJ2-7; no reliable D call. The V and J ends lost 6 bases and 0 bases respectively, with 13 bases between them. In germline, CDR1 is SGHNT, CDR2 YYREEE (reference sequence). The CDR3 sequence is 14 residues long. The CDR3 reads CASIVGSNSYEQYF. For the CDR3, the DNA is TGTGCCAGCATTGTGGGGTCCAACTCCTACGAGCAGTACTTC.

This clonotype has only a few counts. The chain employs TRBV20-1 and TRBJ2-1; 13 positions match TRBD2. Germline V gene sequence: CDR1 DFQATT, CDR2 SNEGSKA (reference sequence). This CDR3 has 16 amino acids. After removal of 0 bases from V and 9 bases from J, the junction contained 8 bases not matched to a gene. CDR3 sequence reads: CSARDYSRTSGSEQFF. CDR3 nucleotide sequence: TGCAGTGCTAGAGATTATAGCAGGACTAGCGGGAGTGAGCAGTTCTTC.

A few counts support this clonotype. The chain is built from TRBV5-4 and TRBJ1-2; D may be TRBD1 (5 bases). The CDR3 runs 15 residues. Trimming pared 0 bases from V and 4 bases from J, leaving 13 bases between. CDR1 is SGHNT, CDR2 YYREEE, per germline (reference sequence). The CDR3 coding sequence is TGTGCCAGCAGCTTGGATGGGGGTACAGGCTATGGCTACACCTTC. As protein: CASSLDGGTGYGYTF.

This clonotype was seen only a few times. The V gene is TRBV7-2, the J gene TRBJ2-7, with D tentatively TRBD2 (5 bases). V was cut by 2 bases and J by 0 bases, with 11 bases left in between. Germline CDR1 is SGHTA and CDR2 is FQGNSA. The CDR3 spans 15 residues. The CDR3 region is CASSLKGESSYEQYF. CDR3 nucleotide sequence: TGTGCCAGCAGCTTAAAGGGAGAGAGCTCCTACGAGCAGTACTTC. The full variable domain, in which reference TRBV7-2 and TRBJ2-7 provide the parts outside the CDR3, is GAGVSQSPSNKVTEKGKDVELRCDPISGHTALYWYRQSLGQGLEFLIYFQGNSAPDKSGLPSDRFSAERTGGSVSTLTIQRTQQEDSAVYLCASSLKGESSYEQYFGPGTRLTVT.

This clonotype has only a few counts. The chain joins TRBV7-2 to TRBJ2-6, with D perhaps TRBD2 (6 bases). The CDR3 spans 16 residues. CDR1 and CDR2 from the germline V gene are SGHTA and FQGNSA. With 5 bases removed from V and 5 bases from J, the gap between germline ends came to 16 bases. In DNA, the CDR3 is TGTGCCAGCAGCCCAGGTGGAGGGATCCGGGCCAACGTCCTGACTTTC. Residues: CASSPGGGIRANVLTF.